This entry describes one T cell receptor (beta chain). The antigen is undetermined. A 5'RACE template-switching step, the method used to make TCR cDNA, added a universal primer site and UMIs. TCRdb independently ran MiXCR on the 5' RACE reads; one entry per CDR3 protein. The profile shows hundreds of thousands of distinct CDR3 sequences, around 20% of them singletons. The data originate from a study of T cells after yellow fever vaccination. Study findings and constraints: It was a weaker secondary response, yet one that peaked faster, at day 5 versus 15. At around 96% for CD4 and 70% to 90% for CD8, most primary-vaccination clones showed up again after the booster. Some clonotypes were seen in both the CD4 and the CD8 compartments. These made up a small share and likely arose from convergent recombination.

The CDR3 is made up of 15 amino acids. J lost 5 bases, V lost 0 bases, and 0 bases had no gene match. This rearrangement joins TRBV12-3 or TRBV12-4 to TRBJ1-4; 10 nucleotides match TRBD1. This TCR came from a man between 18 and 35 years old who received the YFV17D yellow fever vaccine. This material consisted of PBMCs, taken before the yellow fever booster vaccination. CDR3 bases: TGTGCCAGCAGTTTAGCGGGACAGGGGAATGAAAAACTGTTTTTT. Translated, it gives CASSLAGQGNEKLFF.